Reported below is one T cell receptor beta chain. Its antigen is still unknown. This sample is part of a study of T cells in Graves' hyperthyroidism and ophthalmopathy. Patients showing uncontrolled infection, other autoimmune disease, pregnancy or lactation were ineligible. In making diagnoses, clinical symptoms, serum thyroxine and TRAb, thyroid ultrasound and orbital computed tomography were all used. Template material for amplifying TCR beta CDR3 regions consisted of RNA transcripts. When the TCR CDR3 underwent first-round RT-PCR, the HTBI primer set was used. TCRdb called the multiplex PCR reads again in MiXCR, with one record for every CDR3 protein. The table has 700,000 to 950,000 distinct CDR3 sequences, around 40% seen once. Study findings and constraints: Most thyroid clonotypes expanded above 0.001 appeared in blood too. Separation of ophthalmopathy from stable hyperthyroidism was achieved by a 13 V-J model.

Sequenced input: blood. The source of this sequence is a woman aged 35 to 49 with Graves' hyperthyroidism.

CDR3 nucleotides: TGTGCCAGCAGCTGGTTTTCTATAAAGGGACTGAACACCGGGGAGCTGTTTTTT. Amino acids: CASSWFSIKGLNTGELFF. The chain uses TRBV5-6 and TRBJ2-2; a possible D gene is TRBD2 (6 bases). CDR1 and CDR2 from the germline V gene are SGHDT and YYEEEE. The CDR3 is made up of 18 amino acids. V was shortened by 3 bases and J by 1 base, with 19 bases between the two germline ends. The variable domain in full, with the rest retrieved from reference TRBV5-6 and TRBJ2-2, is DAGVTQSPTHLIKTRGQQVTLRCSPKSGHDTVSWYQQALGQGPQFIFQYYEEEERQRGNFPDRFSGHQFPNYSSELNVNALLLGDSALYLCASSWFSIKGLNTGELFFGEGSRLTVL.